One and the same sample provided the 4 T cell receptor beta chains below, sequenced in a study of T cell clonotyping in hematopoietic cell transplantation. The method was immunoSEQ multiplex PCR; TCRdb's version includes in-frame clones alone and lacks a portion of them. This sample has about 36,000 clones; 85% to 95% occur once, and the top ten carry around 1.5%. Time point defined: recipient sample about 28 days before transplant, after cytoreduction. Here the sequenced sample was peripheral blood mononuclear cells, taken before stem cell transplant. The receptors derive from a man in his forties with chronic myeloid leukemia. Some clones in this sample may be carry-over from other donors' samples.

The chain uses TRBV7-9 and TRBJ1-1; D ambiguous. Germline CDR1 is SEHNR and CDR2 is FQNEAQ (reference sequence). The CDR3 loop spans 17 amino acids. V was cut by 3 bases and J by 4 bases, with 21 bases left in between. The CDR3 DNA sequence: TGTGCCAGCAGCTTCGCGGTACTTGGGTCTGGAGGCACTGAAGCTTTCTTT. It yields the protein CASSFAVLGSGGTEAFF.

The V call is TRBV6-6, the J call TRBJ1-2; 7 positions match TRBD1. This CDR3 comprises 13 residues. Trimming removed 7 bases from V and 5 bases from J; junction bases left unmatched: 7. Germline CDR1 MNHNY, CDR2 SVGAGI (reference sequence). The CDR3 loop reads CASTHRGLYGYTF. DNA of the CDR3: TGTGCCAGCACCCACAGGGGACTATATGGCTACACCTTC.

This chain links TRBV11-2 with TRBJ1-1, with D unresolved. The germline V gene encodes CDR1 SGHAT and CDR2 FQNNGV. The CDR3 loop spans 14 amino acids. V was pared by 5 bases and J by 3 bases, with 13 bases between. CDR3 region: CASSLPSRHTEAFF. The CDR3 DNA sequence: TGTGCCAGCAGCCTCCCTTCACGTCACACTGAAGCTTTCTTT. Filled out from reference TRBV11-2 and TRBJ1-1, the complete variable domain reads EAGVAQSPRYKIIEKRQSVAFWCNPISGHATLYWYQQILGQGPKLLIQFQNNGVVDDSQLPKDRFSAERLKGVDSTLKIQPAKLEDSAVYLCASSLPSRHTEAFFGQGTRLTVV.

The chain joins TRBV28 to TRBJ1-1; D gene ambiguous. The germline V gene has CDR1 MDHEN and CDR2 SYDVKM. Trimming removed 3 bases at V and 1 base at J, with 9 bases between. The CDR3 covers 14 residues. The CDR3 nucleotides read TGTGCCAGCAGTTTTCGGGAGGGGAACACTGAAGCTTTCTTT. Residues: CASSFREGNTEAFF.